The 28 T cell receptor beta chains below come from one sample, sequenced in a study of PD-1 blockade in classical Hodgkin lymphoma. Sequenced by immunoSEQ multiplex PCR; TCRdb stores in-frame clones only, minus some. Here the sample spans about 30,000 clones, more than 60% being singletons. After autologous stem cell transplantation all patients relapsed, and prior brentuximab vedotin exposure differed between cohorts. Sequencing used peripheral blood mononuclear cells (PBMCs), obtained before the second cycle of nivolumab. The source of these receptors is a human donor with classical Hodgkin lymphoma.

Only a few counts were recorded for this clone. The genes are TRBV4-2 and TRBJ2-3; 10 nucleotides align to TRBD1. V dropped 2 bases and J dropped 2; count of bases not matched to a gene: 13. Germline CDR1 and CDR2: LGHNA and YNFKEQ. This CDR3 comprises 19 residues. CDR3 bases: TGTGCCAGCAGCCAAAACCGCCGACAGGGGGCTCATTACACAGATACGCAGTATTTT. It translates to CASSQNRRQGAHYTDTQYF.

This clone was picked up one time. The chain is built from TRBV6-5 and TRBJ2-3; 8 positions agree with TRBD1. The CDR3 contains 13 residues. Germline V CDR1 and CDR2: MNHEY, SVGAGI. With V trimmed by 10 bases and J by 3 bases, 6 bases remained unmatched. The CDR3 nucleotides are TGTGCCACCGGAACAGGGGGAACAGATACGCAGTATTTT. It specifies CATGTGGTDTQYF.

V and J are TRBV28 and TRBJ1-2; 8 nucleotides agree with TRBD1. CDR3 length: 13 amino acids. J lost 8 bases, V lost 5 bases, and 7 bases had no gene match. Germline-derived CDR1 and CDR2 are MDHEN and SYDVKM. This CDR3 is CASSADRVWGYTF. Here the CDR3 DNA reads TGTGCCAGCAGTGCGGACAGGGTGTGGGGCTACACCTTC.

This rearrangement joins TRBV6-5 to TRBJ2-3; D is perhaps TRBD2 (7 bases). CDR3 length equals 14 residues. Trimming removed 7 bases at V and 9 bases at J, with 20 bases between. CDR1 is MNHEY, CDR2 SVGAGI, per germline. CDR3 in amino acids: CASKSSGGGGTQYF. The CDR3 DNA sequence: TGTGCCAGCAAGTCTAGCGGAGGGGGGGGGACGCAGTATTTT.

This sequence joins TRBV4-1 and TRBJ1-5, with TRBD1 matching 9 bases. There are 16 residues in the CDR3. Germline V gene sequence: CDR1 MGHRA, CDR2 YSYEKL. V was pared by 4 bases and J by 6 bases, with 10 bases of the junction left unmatched. The CDR3 protein is CASSREQGAVTQPQHF. The CDR3 DNA follows: TGCGCCAGCAGCCGAGAACAGGGGGCTGTAACTCAGCCCCAGCATTTT.

V and J are TRBV7-2 and TRBJ1-4; 9 bases match TRBD1. The CDR3 covers 15 residues. From germline, CDR1 is SGHTA and CDR2 FQGNSA. V shed 1 base, J shed 10 bases, and the junction held 7 bases outside the gene matches. The CDR3 sequence: CASSLVRDRDGKLFF. For the CDR3, the DNA is TGTGCCAGCAGCTTAGTCCGGGACAGGGATGGAAAACTGTTTTTT. The complete variable domain, with remaining parts taken from reference TRBV7-2 and TRBJ1-4, reads GAGVSQSPSNKVTEKGKDVELRCDPISGHTALYWYRQSLGQGLEFLIYFQGNSAPDKSGLPSDRFSAERTGGSVSTLTIQRTQQEDSAVYLCASSLVRDRDGKLFFGSGTQLSVL.

This clone was observed once. J is TRBJ1-5 and V is TRBV5-3; D unresolved. TRBV5-3 is an ORF, and what it does is uncertain. The CDR3 is 15 residues long. Trimming stripped 8 bases from V and 0 bases from J, with 15 bases between. CDR3 nucleotides: TGTGCCAGCAGCCCAAAGAGTTATAGCAATCAGCCCCAGCATTTT. Its translation is CASSPKSYSNQPQHF.

V is TRBV18 and J is TRBJ2-3, with 10 bases lining up with TRBD2. V lost 0 bases, J lost 2 bases, and 8 bases stayed unmatched. The germline V gene has CDR1 KGHSH and CDR2 LQKENI. The CDR3 has 18 amino acids. CDR3: CASSPPGLAGGHTDTQYF. The CDR3, as DNA: TGTGCCAGCTCACCACCCGGATTAGCGGGGGGCCACACAGATACGCAGTATTTT.

Points on this clone: At one end the junction does not follow the germline gene, possibly because of a read error. The chain employs TRBV2 and TRBJ2-2; D uncertain. The CDR3 has 13 amino acids. In germline, CDR1 is SNHLY, CDR2 FYNNEI. CDR3 protein: CASSAQSTRELFF. The DNA for the CDR3 is TGTGCCAGCAGTGCCCAGAGCACCAGGGAGCTGTTTTTT.

The gene calls are TRBV28 and TRBJ2-3; no firm D call. The CDR3 spans 15 residues. With 3 bases removed from V and 3 bases from J, the gap between germline ends came to 13 bases. Germline V lookup: CDR1 MDHEN, CDR2 SYDVKM. DNA of the CDR3: TGTGCCAGCAGTTTCCCCCCTTCCCTTACAGATACGCAGTATTTT. Protein: CASSFPPSLTDTQYF.

This clone was recorded at least ten times. The chain uses TRBV7-2 and TRBJ1-2; perhaps TRBD1 as D (5 bases). Germline CDR1 and CDR2: SGHTA and FQGNSA. The CDR3 loop spans 12 amino acids. Trimming took off 4 bases at V and 5 bases at J, with 8 bases between the two ends. In DNA form, the CDR3 reads TGTGCCAGCAGCTCTACAGGATATGGCTACACCTTC. Amino acids: CASSSTGYGYTF.

This clone was detected a few times. The chain couples TRBV28 to TRBJ1-5; 8 positions match TRBD1. The CDR3 totals 13 residues. Germline CDR1 reads MDHEN; CDR2 reads SYDVKM. With V trimmed by 6 bases and J by 5 bases, 3 bases remained unmatched. CDR3 sequence (DNA): TGTGCCAGCAGAATACAGGGGGATCAGCCCCAGCATTTT. Translating gives CASRIQGDQPQHF.

The chain couples TRBV5-1 to TRBJ2-5; D is unclear. The CDR3 spans 14 residues. Germline CDR1 reads SGHRS; CDR2 reads YFSETQ. V gave up 0 bases and J gave up 4 bases, with 10 bases separating them. This CDR3 reads CASSLGVVLETQYF. The CDR3 region has the DNA TGCGCCAGCAGCTTGGGTGTCGTCTTAGAGACCCAGTACTTC. Filled out from reference TRBV5-1 and TRBJ2-5, the complete variable domain reads KAGVTQTPRYLIKTRGQQVTLSCSPISGHRSVSWYQQTPGQGLQFLFEYFSETQRNKGNFPGRFSGRQFSNSRSEMNVSTLELGDSALYLCASSLGVVLETQYFGPGTRLLVL.

This clone was observed a handful of times. The V gene is TRBV4-1, the J gene TRBJ1-1, with no clear D. The germline V gene has CDR1 MGHRA and CDR2 YSYEKL. V dropped 1 base and J dropped 3 bases, with 6 bases sitting between them. The CDR3 length is 13 residues. CDR3 nucleotide sequence: TGCGCCAGCAGCCAAGGGGTGGACACTGAAGCTTTCTTT. It translates to CASSQGVDTEAFF.

The chain uses TRBV6-5 and TRBJ2-2; 8 bases fit TRBD2. This CDR3 comprises 14 residues. CDR1 and CDR2 from the germline V gene are MNHEY and SVGAGI. V lost 6 bases to trimming and J lost 5 bases; unmatched junction nucleotides: 5. The DNA of the CDR3 is TGTGCCAGCAGCTCCAGCGGGGGTACCGGGGAGCTGTTTTTT. Amino acid sequence: CASSSSGGTGELFF.

The chain recombines TRBV11-2 with TRBJ2-1; D remains unclear. Per germline, CDR1 SGHAT and CDR2 FQNNGV. The CDR3 loop spans 13 amino acids. The germline V and J ends were trimmed by 2 bases and 8 bases, with 10 bases remaining between them. The chain's CDR3 is CASSLRPVHEQFF. For the CDR3, the DNA is TGTGCCAGCAGCTTACGCCCAGTACATGAGCAGTTCTTC.

V usage is TRBV11-3 and J usage is TRBJ2-2; the D gene is possibly TRBD1 (6 bases). CDR3 length: 15 amino acids. The V and J ends lost 2 bases and 4 bases respectively, with 11 bases between them. The germline V gene has CDR1 SGHNT and CDR2 YENEEA. The CDR3 bases are TGTGCCAGCAGCTTAACAGGGAGCAGCACCGGGGAGCTGTTTTTT. Translated: CASSLTGSSTGELFF.

This clone has more than one count but fewer than ten. V gene TRBV27 combines with J gene TRBJ1-5; D gene uncertain. This CDR3 comprises 13 residues. In germline, CDR1 is MNHEY, CDR2 SMNVEV (reference sequence). V lost 3 bases and J lost 4, with 7 bases in between. CDR3 amino acids: CASSFSSNQPQHF. The CDR3 bases are TGTGCCAGCAGTTTCTCCTCAAATCAGCCCCAGCATTTT.

The rearrangement links TRBV5-4 to TRBJ2-7; D assignment may be TRBD1 or TRBD2 (6 bases each). CDR3 length: 14 residues. CDR1 and CDR2 (germline): SGHNT, YYREEE (reference sequence). V was clipped by 2 bases and J by 3 bases, with 12 bases between them. CDR3 nucleotides: TGTGCCAGCAGCTTCGACAGGAGGGTCTACGAGCAGTACTTC. Its protein product is CASSFDRRVYEQYF.

The chain is built from TRBV19 and TRBJ1-1; D not resolved. Germline CDR1 reads LNHDA; CDR2 reads SQIVND (reference sequence). CDR3 length equals 14 residues. Trimming left V 5 bases short and J 4 bases short, with 14 bases between. In nucleotides, the CDR3 is TGTGCCAGTAGTCCCCAGTTAAGAGGCACTGAAGCTTTCTTT. It yields the protein CASSPQLRGTEAFF.

The chain combines TRBV7-2 with TRBJ1-1, with D possibly being TRBD1 (5 bases). The CDR3 consists of 13 residues. Trimming took off 5 bases at V and 7 bases at J, with 14 bases between the two ends. In germline, CDR1 is SGHTA, CDR2 FQGNSA. The CDR3 sequence: CASSVGGVVEAFF. DNA of the CDR3: TGTGCCAGCAGCGTGGGAGGGGTTGTTGAAGCTTTCTTT.

The chain uses TRBV28 and TRBJ1-4, with D unclear. The CDR3 is made up of 15 amino acids. Per germline, CDR1 MDHEN and CDR2 SYDVKM. Trimming shortened V by 7 bases and J by 7 bases, and 19 bases separated the two germline ends. The CDR3 reads CASTPLGGGGEKLFF. Here the CDR3 DNA reads TGTGCCAGCACCCCTCTGGGAGGAGGTGGTGAAAAACTGTTTTTT. Combining the CDR3 with reference TRBV28 and TRBJ1-4 gives the whole variable domain DVKVTQSSRYLVKRTGEKVFLECVQDMDHENMFWYRQDPGLGLRLIYFSYDVKMKEKGDIPEGYSVSREKKERFSLILESASTNQTSMYLCASTPLGGGGEKLFFGSGTQLSVL.

This chain uses TRBV2 with TRBJ2-5; 12 positions agree with TRBD2. V lost 4 bases, J lost 9 bases, and 0 bases stayed unmatched. The germline CDR1 and CDR2 sequences are SNHLY and FYNNEI. This CDR3 contains 12 residues. The CDR3 bases are TGTGCCAGCAGTGCTAGCGGGGGGGCCCAGTACTTC. It is translated as CASSASGGAQYF.

The rearrangement joins TRBV11-2 to TRBJ2-2; D remains ambiguous. The CDR3 runs to 16 residues. The V end lost 3 bases, the J end lost 0 bases, and 11 bases lay between the germline ends. CDR1 and CDR2 from the germline V gene are SGHAT and FQNNGV. The CDR3 DNA is TGTGCCAGCAGCTTGATTGTAGGATCGAACACCGGGGAGCTGTTTTTT. Translated, it gives CASSLIVGSNTGELFF.

This clone turned up a few times. The genes are TRBV5-1 and TRBJ1-2, with D hard to call. V was cut by 0 bases and J by 4 bases, with 10 bases left in between. From germline, CDR1 is SGHRS and CDR2 YFSETQ. CDR3 length: 14 amino acids. The CDR3, as DNA: TGCGCCAGCAGCTTGGCCGGGCAGACCTATGGCTACACCTTC. Residues: CASSLAGQTYGYTF. The entire variable domain, with the rest obtained from reference TRBV5-1 and TRBJ1-2, is as follows: KAGVTQTPRYLIKTRGQQVTLSCSPISGHRSVSWYQQTPGQGLQFLFEYFSETQRNKGNFPGRFSGRQFSNSRSEMNVSTLELGDSALYLCASSLAGQTYGYTFGSGTRLTVV.

In its sample, this clone was seen a few times. The V gene is TRBV11-2, the J gene TRBJ2-7; maybe TRBD1 (6 bases). Germline values: CDR1 SGHAT, CDR2 FQNNGV. With 1 base removed from V and 5 bases from J, the gap between germline ends came to 12 bases. This CDR3 is 14 amino acids long. The DNA of the CDR3 is TGTGCCAGCAGCTTAGTCCAGGGGATGAACGAGCAGTACTTC. It codes for CASSLVQGMNEQYF.

The gene calls are TRBV6-6 and TRBJ1-5, with no clear D. CDR3 length equals 12 residues. Germline lookup yields CDR1 MNHNY and CDR2 SVGAGI (reference sequence). V shed 6 bases and J shed 3 bases, with 6 bases lying between them. This CDR3 is CASRQANQPQHF. DNA of the CDR3: TGTGCCAGCAGGCAGGCCAATCAGCCCCAGCATTTT.

The chain recombines TRBV18 with TRBJ2-7; 8 nucleotides line up with TRBD2. The CDR3 runs to 16 residues. The germline V gene encodes CDR1 KGHSH and CDR2 LQKENI. V lost 5 bases and J lost 2; bases outside the gene matches: 11. As DNA, the CDR3 is TGTGCCAGCTCATCCTCCGGGGGGGCCACGACCTACGAGCAGTACGTC. This sequence encodes CASSSSGGATTYEQYV.